Presented here are 22 T cell receptor beta chains from one specimen sequenced in a study of T cell changes during pregnancy in multiple sclerosis. The repertoire was sequenced with immunoSEQ multiplex PCR; TCRdb's copy has only in-frame clones and lacks some. The sample carries 75,000 to 80,000 clones, more than 85% recorded once. Sequenced here: peripheral blood, sampled after pregnancy. These TCRs come from a female donor in good health, enrolled as a control in a pregnancy study.

This chain uses TRBV9 with TRBJ2-3; no firm D call. V lost 2 bases and J 3 bases, leaving 13 bases between the germline ends. The CDR3 covers 15 residues. Looked up from germline, CDR1 is SGDLS and CDR2 is YYNGEE. CDR3 region: CASSVETWPTDTQYF. CDR3 sequence (DNA): TGTGCCAGCAGCGTGGAGACTTGGCCGACAGATACGCAGTATTTT.

This chain links TRBV7-2 with TRBJ2-7; 7 bases agree with TRBD1. The CDR3 length is 14 residues. V was pared by 8 bases and J by 1 base, with 8 bases of the junction left unmatched. CDR1 and CDR2 from the germline V gene are SGHTA and FQGNSA. The CDR3 region is CASLQGQRSYEQYF. In nucleotides, the CDR3 is TGTGCCAGCCTTCAGGGACAGAGATCCTACGAGCAGTACTTC. The variable domain in full, with the rest retrieved from reference TRBV7-2 and TRBJ2-7, is GAGVSQSPSNKVTEKGKDVELRCDPISGHTALYWYRQSLGQGLEFLIYFQGNSAPDKSGLPSDRFSAERTGGSVSTLTIQRTQQEDSAVYLCASLQGQRSYEQYFGPGTRLTVT.

The rearrangement joins TRBV4-1 to TRBJ1-1, with TRBD1 matching over 8 bases. CDR1 is MGHRA, CDR2 YSYEKL, per germline. This CDR3 is 14 amino acids long. With 3 bases clipped from V and 4 bases from J, the junction kept 4 bases outside the gene matches. CDR3 sequence (DNA): TGCGCCAGCAGCCAGACAGGGGCGGGCACTGAAGCTTTCTTT. Translating gives CASSQTGAGTEAFF.

This chain links TRBV27 with TRBJ1-1, with TRBD1 as a possible D gene (5 bases). With 5 bases removed from V and 1 base from J, the gap between germline ends came to 17 bases. The CDR3 is made up of 16 amino acids. The germline V gene has CDR1 MNHEY and CDR2 SMNVEV (reference sequence). The CDR3 DNA reads as TGTGCCAGCAGTCCGCACCCGACAGCATCGAACACTGAAGCTTTCTTT. It yields the protein CASSPHPTASNTEAFF.

The V and J genes are TRBV27 and TRBJ2-6; the D gene is possibly TRBD1 (5 bases). CDR3 length equals 15 residues. V shed 7 bases and J shed 0 bases, with 10 bases lying between them. Germline V gives CDR1 MNHEY, CDR2 SMNVEV (reference sequence). CDR3 loop: CASKGNPSGANVLTF. The CDR3 DNA is TGTGCCAGCAAGGGGAACCCCTCTGGGGCCAACGTCCTGACTTTC.

The rearrangement joins TRBV5-8 to TRBJ1-3, with D uncertain. Trimming took 1 base from V and 4 from J, leaving 15 bases between them. The CDR3 sequence is 16 residues long. The germline V gene encodes CDR1 SGHTS and CDR2 YDEGEE. CDR3 nucleotides: TGTGCCAGCAGCTTGATTAGCGGCAGACGGGGAAACACCATATATTTT. Protein: CASSLISGRRGNTIYF.

This sequence joins TRBV21-1 and TRBJ2-5; the table's D call, TRBD1, was not checked against the DNA. TRBV21-1 is assigned pseudogene status. The CDR3 contains 14 residues. CDR3 sequence: CASSKTGGRETQYF. In DNA, the CDR3 is TGTGCCAGCAGCAAAACAGGGGGCCGGGAGACCCAGTACTTC.

V usage is TRBV7-2 and J usage is TRBJ2-7, with a possible D match to TRBD2 (6 bases). Germline lookup yields CDR1 SGHTA and CDR2 FQGNSA. V lost 5 bases and J 5 bases, leaving 25 bases between the germline ends. The CDR3 contains 17 residues. The CDR3 DNA reads TGTGCCAGCAGCCCCAGCTCGGGACTCCTAGGGGCTAACGAGCAGTACTTC. Residues: CASSPSSGLLGANEQYF. The full variable domain, its missing parts supplied by reference TRBV7-2 and TRBJ2-7, is GAGVSQSPSNKVTEKGKDVELRCDPISGHTALYWYRQSLGQGLEFLIYFQGNSAPDKSGLPSDRFSAERTGGSVSTLTIQRTQQEDSAVYLCASSPSSGLLGANEQYFGPGTRLTVT.

The chain is built from TRBV6-5 and TRBJ2-2; a weak D match, TRBD1 (5 bases). CDR1 MNHEY and CDR2 SVGAGI come from the germline V gene. Trimming took 7 bases from V and 2 from J, leaving 14 bases between them. This CDR3 comprises 15 residues. The chain's CDR3 is CASTPLGHNTGELFF. CDR3 bases: TGTGCCAGCACTCCCCTAGGACACAACACCGGGGAGCTGTTTTTT.

This clone occurred a few times. The CDR3 sequence: CASSHTGTSGSYEQYF. CDR3 DNA sequence: TGTGCCAGCTCACACACCGGGACTAGCGGTTCCTACGAGCAGTACTTC. The rearrangement uses TRBV18 and TRBJ2-7; 11 nucleotides align to TRBD2. V lost 4 bases to trimming and J lost 1 base; unmatched junction nucleotides: 6. Germline-derived CDR1 and CDR2 are KGHSH and LQKENI. CDR3 size: 16 residues.

The V gene is TRBV6-6, the J gene TRBJ2-7; TRBD2 is a possible D gene (6 bases). This CDR3 has 16 residues. Germline lookup yields CDR1 MNHNY and CDR2 SVGAGI (reference sequence). Trimming pared 5 bases from V and 0 bases from J, leaving 17 bases between. CDR3 sequence reads: CASSRLGRGASYEQYF. Here the CDR3 DNA reads TGTGCCAGCAGTCGGCTGGGGCGCGGGGCCTCCTACGAGCAGTACTTC.

The chain combines TRBV7-9 with TRBJ1-6, with D possibly matching TRBD1 (5 bases). The length of the CDR3 is 16 residues. Germline V gives CDR1 SEHNR, CDR2 FQNEAQ (reference sequence). V was cut by 5 bases and J by 9 bases, with 20 bases left in between. The CDR3 region has the DNA TGTGCCAGCAGCAATAAAGGGGTACAGGTCGGTTCACCCCTCCACTTT. Amino acid sequence: CASSNKGVQVGSPLHF.

V gene TRBV7-2 combines with J gene TRBJ2-3; 10 nucleotides align to TRBD2. This CDR3 contains 15 residues. V shed 1 base, J shed 4 bases, and the junction held 2 bases outside the gene matches. CDR1 is SGHTA, CDR2 FQGNSA, per germline. CDR3 sequence (DNA): TGTGCCAGCAGCTTAGGGGGGACTAGCGCAGATACGCAGTATTTT. Protein sequence: CASSLGGTSADTQYF.

The rearrangement links TRBV4-3 to TRBJ2-5; TRBD2 matches 10 bases. Gene TRBJ2-7 matches the end of the DNA better, so the J call may be wrong. The germline CDR1 and CDR2 sequences are LGHNA and YSLEER. The CDR3 has 20 amino acids. The CDR3 sequence is CASSQVWGNQRSGRGYEQYF. The CDR3 nucleotides are TGCGCCAGCAGCCAAGTGTGGGGAAACCAGAGGAGCGGGAGGGGTTACGAGCAGTACTTC.

The genes are TRBV14 and TRBJ1-1; the D gene is possibly TRBD1 (5 bases). CDR3 length: 15 residues. Deletions cut 1 base from V and 0 bases from J, with 9 bases between. The germline CDR1 and CDR2 sequences are SGHDN and FVKESK. CDR3 region: CASSQVGALNTEAFF. The CDR3 DNA sequence: TGTGCCAGCAGCCAAGTTGGGGCATTGAACACTGAAGCTTTCTTT.

The gene calls are TRBV30 and TRBJ2-3, with TRBD2 matching 7 bases. Germline lookup yields CDR1 GTSNPN and CDR2 SVGIG (reference sequence). Trimming at V came to 0 bases and at J to 5 bases, leaving 14 bases not matched to a gene. The CDR3 is 17 amino acids. This CDR3 is CAWSVGLWAGVVDTQYF. In DNA form, the CDR3 reads TGTGCCTGGAGTGTAGGATTATGGGCGGGAGTGGTAGATACGCAGTATTTT.

The V and J genes are TRBV5-4 and TRBJ1-2, with 9 bases matching TRBD1. Germline CDR1 reads SGHNT; CDR2 reads YYREEE (reference sequence). The V and J ends lost 0 bases and 2 bases, in that order; junction bases with no gene match: 2. This CDR3 is 15 amino acids long. The CDR3 protein is CASSLGGQGNYGYTF. The CDR3 region has the DNA TGTGCCAGCAGCTTGGGCGGACAGGGGAACTATGGCTACACCTTC.

The V and J genes are TRBV9 and TRBJ1-2; 10 bases are a match to TRBD1. Germline CDR1 is SGDLS and CDR2 is YYNGEE. Unmatched junction bases numbered 7, after V lost 3 bases and J lost 8 bases. The CDR3 has 14 residues. The CDR3: CASSEIDRGQGYTF. The CDR3 DNA reads TGTGCCAGCAGCGAGATCGACAGGGGGCAGGGCTACACCTTC.

The genes are TRBV5-4 and TRBJ2-5, with TRBD2 matching over 14 bases. The CDR3 spans 18 residues. Germline values: CDR1 SGHNT, CDR2 YYREEE (reference sequence). J was trimmed by 4 bases and V by 4 bases; bases with no gene match: 12. This CDR3 reads CASSTGTSGRLSSETQYF. DNA for the CDR3: TGTGCCAGCAGCACCGGGACTAGCGGGAGATTATCTTCAGAGACCCAGTACTTC. The variable domain in full, with the rest retrieved from reference TRBV5-4 and TRBJ2-5, is ETGVTQSPTHLIKTRGQQVTLRCSSQSGHNTVSWYQQALGQGPQFIFQYYREEENGRGNFPPRFSGLQFPNYSSELNVNALELDDSALYLCASSTGTSGRLSSETQYFGPGTRLLVL.

The genes are TRBV9 and TRBJ2-1; 8 nucleotides align to TRBD2. After removal of 0 bases from V and 4 bases from J, the junction contained 0 bases not matched to a gene. Germline V gene sequence: CDR1 SGDLS, CDR2 YYNGEE. CDR3 size: 14 residues. CDR3 sequence (DNA): TGTGCCAGCAGCGTAGGCGGGAGGTACAATGAGCAGTTCTTC. Translated: CASSVGGRYNEQFF. Full variable domain (missing parts from reference TRBV9 and TRBJ2-1): DSGVTQTPKHLITATGQRVTLRCSPRSGDLSVYWYQQSLDQGLQFLIQYYNGEERAKGNILERFSAQQFPDLHSELNLSSLELGDSALYFCASSVGGRYNEQFFGPGTRLTVL.

The chain couples TRBV7-2 to TRBJ2-3; 12 bases are shared with TRBD2. V dropped 4 bases and J dropped 1; count of bases not matched to a gene: 6. The germline gives CDR1 SGHTA, CDR2 FQGNSA. The CDR3 contains 17 residues. CDR3 residues: CASSSRTSGVRTDTQYF. The CDR3 DNA reads TGTGCCAGCAGCTCTAGGACTAGCGGGGTTCGCACAGATACGCAGTATTTT. Filled out from reference TRBV7-2 and TRBJ2-3, the complete variable domain reads GAGVSQSPSNKVTEKGKDVELRCDPISGHTALYWYRQSLGQGLEFLIYFQGNSAPDKSGLPSDRFSAERTGGSVSTLTIQRTQQEDSAVYLCASSSRTSGVRTDTQYFGPGTRLTVL.

This clone was seen just once. The chain combines TRBV10-1 with TRBJ2-3; D may be TRBD2 (5 bases). V was pared by 3 bases and J by 6 bases, with 13 bases between. The germline V gene encodes CDR1 WNHNN and CDR2 SYGVQD (reference sequence). This CDR3 has 14 amino acids. The CDR3 DNA sequence: TGCGCCAGCAGTGATGTACGGGGTAAGGATACGCAGTATTTT. It is translated as CASSDVRGKDTQYF.